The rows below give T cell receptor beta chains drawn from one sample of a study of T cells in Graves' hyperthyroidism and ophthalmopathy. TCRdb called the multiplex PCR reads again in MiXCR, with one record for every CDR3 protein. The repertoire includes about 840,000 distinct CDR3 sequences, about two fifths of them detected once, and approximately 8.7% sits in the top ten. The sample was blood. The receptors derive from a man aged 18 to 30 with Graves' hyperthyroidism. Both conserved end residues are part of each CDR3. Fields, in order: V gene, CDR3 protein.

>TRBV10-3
CAISTTDRGNKAFF
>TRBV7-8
CASSPQNLNYEQYF
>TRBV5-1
CASSLGPGDQPQHF
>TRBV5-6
CASSPLEGRGETQYF
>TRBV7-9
CASSPLLGEANEKLFF
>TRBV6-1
CASSDGRLNSPLHF
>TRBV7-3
CASSGTGPSGANVLTF
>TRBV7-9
CASSTTDRAEQYF
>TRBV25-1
CASSGGGYGYTF
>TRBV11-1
CASNNPGQGYEQYF
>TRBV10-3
CASDSTGRGNQPQHF
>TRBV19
CASSIGGGRYQETQYF
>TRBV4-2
CASSQGQLTYEQYF
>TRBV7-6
CASSRTAGGSETQYF
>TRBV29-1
CSVAGLNTEAFF
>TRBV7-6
CASSLKVREGGELFF
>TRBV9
CASSVGAGGRQETQYF
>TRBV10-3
CAISSGLAGTDTQYF
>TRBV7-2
CAGSSQGYTEAFF
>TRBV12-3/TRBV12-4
CASSLEEDEAFF
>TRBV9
CASSAQAGGNYGYTF
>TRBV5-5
CASSQDPLPGVNYGYTF
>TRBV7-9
CASSLPLLDSLNSPLHF
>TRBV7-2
CASSPTGTGGIRQYF
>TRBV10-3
CAISNQGDQPQHF
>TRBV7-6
CASSSLQGNGEQYF
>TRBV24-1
CATSTPGRTDTQYF
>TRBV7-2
CASSLDGAGPGPQHF
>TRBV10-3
CATQGYDNQPQHF
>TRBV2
CASSLRVSYNEQFF
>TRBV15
CATGRDGHSNQPQHF
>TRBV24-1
CATSDPGQSTGELFF
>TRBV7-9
CASSLDEQGKPYEQYF
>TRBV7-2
CAIEDRETYEQYF
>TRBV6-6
CASSDWGSNEKLFF
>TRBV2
CASNSPGTASYEQYF
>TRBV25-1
CASSLARYFKIPGANVLTF
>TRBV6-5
CASSDMGTTEAFF
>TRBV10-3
CATGGGFSNQPQHF
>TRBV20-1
CSARAGAGRGSSPLHF
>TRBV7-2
CASSPLSRGHVNTEAFF
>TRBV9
CTSSVGLGGELFF
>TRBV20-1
CSARDKGRKAFF
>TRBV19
CASSELNSNQPQHF
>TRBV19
CASSSRGGVKEKLFF
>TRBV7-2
CASRLPGHSGEHF
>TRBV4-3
CASSQGVSGSSYEQYF
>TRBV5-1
CASSLVTGGSTEAFF
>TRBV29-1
CSSSWEGTEAFF
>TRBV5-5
CASSWTGVGAFF
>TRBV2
CASSSQGERNSPLHF
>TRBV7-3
CASSQDLGQANTEAFF
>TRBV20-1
CSALRGEDQPQHF
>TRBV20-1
CSAARDSYTEAFF
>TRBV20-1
CSAREPQVYGYTF
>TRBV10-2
CASSKSGTYPTYEQYF